The source of this T cell receptor (beta chain) is a study of shared clonotypes between healthy human individuals. V dropped 3 bases and J dropped 3; count of bases not matched to a gene: 0. Per germline, CDR1 SGHTS and CDR2 YDEGEE. CDR3 length: 13 residues. Concerning this clone: The target antigen is unknown.

The naive CD8 fraction comprised CD45RO-negative cells positively selected for CCR7 and excluded terminally differentiated effector memory CD45RA+ cells. Study-level points and caveats: Shared across several donors were roughly 5% of the naive CD4 clonotypes. The diversity represented, both genetic and in exposure history, was limited by few donors.

At deep level, the assay was performed. The method was immunoSEQ multiplex PCR; TCRdb's version includes in-frame clones alone and lacks a portion of them. The table includes roughly 650,000 clones, approximately 96% detected once. Source material: naive CD8+ T cells sorted from blood. The genes are TRBV5-8 and TRBJ2-1, with 7 bases fitting TRBD1. This receptor was obtained from a woman in her thirties in good health. CDR3 DNA sequence: TGTGCCAGCAGCTGGACAGGCTACAATGAGCAGTTCTTC. It yields the protein CASSWTGYNEQFF.